Listed below are T cell receptor beta chains from one sample, sequenced in a study of glioma-infiltrating T cells. TCRdb re-analysed the multiplex PCR reads in MiXCR, keeping a single row per CDR3 protein. The sample has about 130,000 distinct CDR3 sequences, approximately 24% seen once. Sequencing was done on a sample of glioma tissue, nonneoplastic brain tissue, or PBMCs (not recorded which). The receptor source for this set is a human donor with low-grade glioma or glioblastoma, undergoing nonglioma brain surgery, or in good health (not recorded which). Both conserved end residues are trimmed from each CDR3.

v_call | cdr3_aa
TRBV7-4 | ASSLGLGIDEQF
TRBV7-9 | ASSLVSTDTQY
TRBV6-1 | ASSLAGSDNEQF
TRBV24-1 | ATSDLPRGGRETQY
TRBV14 | ATVKEEGDQETQY
TRBV6-1 | ASSLPGQGVKTQY
TRBV7-2 | ASQPRGTSSTDTQY
TRBV20-1 | SANPGQVAGELF
TRBV7-9 | ASSRTINYNNEQF
TRBV20-1 | SALQGHGYT
TRBV7-8 | ASSPRLAGGPLEQF
TRBV24-1 | ATTEGGGGSTEAF
TRBV20-1 | SARPVGRDIEQF
TRBV5-4 | ASSLGGTQETQY
TRBV19 | ASSKIRDYSLDEQF
TRBV5-1 | ASIKEAGGHNEQF
TRBV28 | ASSLVAEAF
TRBV7-7 | ASSDLAGGADTQY
TRBV18 | ASSPPNGNTEAF
TRBV15 | ATSRRRQSNNQPQH
TRBV25-1 | ASRIGLRKF
TRBV5-1 | ASSLMARSSYNEQF
TRBV18 | ASSTPGHRPHTDTQY
TRBV10-3 | AISESMGNYGYT
TRBV20-1 | SARDTAGTRSGGTQY
TRBV28 | ASTPRGLSGTQY
TRBV6-4 | ASGTGGPTDTQY
TRBV5-1 | ASSRGGDVRNEQF
TRBV15 | ATSRYTTRQGPYNEQF
TRBV27 | ASSQDVEGGRETQY
TRBV19 | ASSTGHTFEKLF
TRBV18 | ASSPGQYGYT
TRBV28 | ASSSDRRGNQPQH
TRBV2 | ASSGRQGGNQPQH
TRBV20-1 | SARQNSRAYEQF
TRBV6-1 | ASSVNPGTGGFSHGYT
TRBV11-1 | ASRFLTSADEQF
TRBV20-1 | SATRTAQNTEAF
TRBV3-1 | ASSHLRLAGGPNEQF
TRBV7-2 | ASSFGRSTEAF
TRBV14 | ASSQSTEAF
TRBV7-9 | ASSLAPADYGYT
TRBV24-1 | ATSGNAGDTQY
TRBV7-2 | ASSSPLGAYNEQF
TRBV7-2 | ASSLAVAALQETQY
TRBV6-4 | ASSELSGANVLT
TRBV10-3 | AISTGSSYNEQF